The rows below give T cell receptor beta chains drawn from one sample of a study of cytomegalovirus exposure and HLA in healthy donors. Assay used: immunoSEQ multiplex PCR; TCRdb lists only in-frame clones, some missing. The sample contains about 90,000 clones, about two thirds of which appear only once. Sequenced material: PBMCs. The source is a woman aged 45-59 years in good health and CMV-seropositive. The CDR3 runs from the conserved cysteine through the conserved F or W. Fields, in order: clone size, J gene, V gene, D gene, CDR3 protein, CDR3 DNA. D genes are given only for firm matches. Clone size appears in some rows only: once, few, many, or a class for an expanded clone.

abundance: few; j_gene: TRBJ2-1; v_gene: TRBV14; d_gene: -; CDR3aa: CASTAAADRISYNEQFF; CDR3nt: TGTGCCAGCACAGCCGCAGCGGACCGTATCTCCTACAATGAGCAGTTCTTC
abundance: -; j_gene: TRBJ1-4; v_gene: TRBV2; d_gene: -; CDR3aa: CASSRAEKLFF; CDR3nt: TGTGCCAGCAGCAGGGCGGAAAAACTGTTTTTT
abundance: few; j_gene: TRBJ2-6; v_gene: TRBV6-1; d_gene: -; CDR3aa: CASSDPRQNSGANVLTF; CDR3nt: TGTGCCAGCAGTGACCCCCGACAGAACTCTGGGGCCAACGTCCTGACTTTC
abundance: -; j_gene: TRBJ2-7; v_gene: TRBV6-1; d_gene: TRBD2; CDR3aa: CASSARGAGGYYEQYF; CDR3nt: TGTGCCAGCAGTGCCCGGGGGGCGGGAGGGTACTACGAGCAGTACTTC
abundance: -; j_gene: TRBJ1-1; v_gene: TRBV7-2; d_gene: -; CDR3aa: CASSLPRGTMNTEAFF; CDR3nt: TGTGCCAGCAGCTTGCCAAGGGGGACCATGAACACTGAAGCTTTCTTT
abundance: -; j_gene: TRBJ1-4; v_gene: TRBV29-1; d_gene: TRBD1; CDR3aa: CSVSRTGGNEKLFF; CDR3nt: TGCAGCGTCTCCCGGACAGGTGGGAATGAAAAACTGTTTTTT
abundance: -; j_gene: TRBJ1-4; v_gene: TRBV6-5; d_gene: -; CDR3aa: CASRPSGVDEKLFF; CDR3nt: TGTGCCAGCAGGCCATCGGGGGTGGATGAAAAACTGTTTTTT
abundance: -; j_gene: TRBJ2-7; v_gene: TRBV14; d_gene: -; CDR3aa: CASSLPGRGHEQYF; CDR3nt: TGTGCCAGCAGCCTCCCCGGCAGGGGCCACGAGCAGTACTTC
abundance: -; j_gene: TRBJ2-3; v_gene: TRBV5-4; d_gene: -; CDR3aa: CASSLKWGVRTDTQYF; CDR3nt: TGTGCCAGCAGCTTAAAGTGGGGGGTCCGCACAGATACGCAGTATTTT
abundance: few; j_gene: TRBJ2-7; v_gene: TRBV4-2; d_gene: -; CDR3aa: CASSQDPRTEQYF; CDR3nt: TGTGCCAGCAGCCAAGACCCACGGACAGAGCAGTACTTC
abundance: -; j_gene: TRBJ2-3; v_gene: TRBV9; d_gene: -; CDR3aa: CASSVEGGNTQYF; CDR3nt: TGTGCCAGCAGCGTAGAGGGGGGGAATACGCAGTATTTT
abundance: -; j_gene: TRBJ2-3; v_gene: TRBV19; d_gene: -; CDR3aa: CASSIDTPRGGSDTQYF; CDR3nt: TGTGCCAGTAGTATAGACACCCCCAGAGGGGGATCAGATACGCAGTATTTT
abundance: -; j_gene: TRBJ2-1; v_gene: TRBV5-1; d_gene: TRBD2; CDR3aa: CASSLEAGDRNEQFF; CDR3nt: TGCGCCAGCAGCTTGGAGGCGGGAGACCGCAATGAGCAGTTCTTC
abundance: -; j_gene: TRBJ2-1; v_gene: TRBV4-1; d_gene: TRBD2; CDR3aa: CASSPEVKRLAVRYNEQFF; CDR3nt: TGCGCCAGCAGCCCAGAGGTAAAGAGACTAGCGGTCCGCTACAATGAGCAGTTCTTC
abundance: -; j_gene: TRBJ2-3; v_gene: TRBV7-2; d_gene: -; CDR3aa: CASSLGAPNSPAGTQYF; CDR3nt: TGTGCCAGCAGCTTAGGGGCGCCTAACTCGCCTGCGGGTACGCAGTATTTT
abundance: few; j_gene: TRBJ2-1; v_gene: TRBV5-4; d_gene: TRBD1; CDR3aa: CASSLDGVTGAYNEQFF; CDR3nt: TGTGCCAGCAGCTTGGATGGAGTGACAGGGGCATATAATGAGCAGTTCTTC
abundance: few; j_gene: TRBJ2-1; v_gene: TRBV27; d_gene: TRBD2; CDR3aa: CASSLLVAGGPYNEQFF; CDR3nt: TGTGCCAGCAGTTTACTGGTAGCGGGAGGGCCTTACAATGAGCAGTTCTTC
abundance: few; j_gene: TRBJ2-2; v_gene: TRBV18; d_gene: TRBD2; CDR3aa: CASSPLPAGANTGELFF; CDR3nt: TGTGCCAGCTCCCCCTTGCCTGCGGGGGCGAACACCGGGGAGCTGTTTTTT
abundance: -; j_gene: TRBJ2-7; v_gene: TRBV4-2; d_gene: -; CDR3aa: CASSQVIRDEQYF; CDR3nt: TGTGCCAGCAGCCAAGTCATCAGGGACGAGCAGTACTTC
abundance: -; j_gene: TRBJ2-3; v_gene: TRBV7-9; d_gene: -; CDR3aa: CASSYDYSTDTQYF; CDR3nt: TGTGCCAGCAGCTATGACTACAGCACAGATACGCAGTATTTT
abundance: once; j_gene: TRBJ2-3; v_gene: TRBV27; d_gene: -; CDR3aa: CASKEGGLPTDTQYF; CDR3nt: TGTGCCAGCAAGGAGGGGGGACTACCCACAGATACGCAGTATTTT
abundance: -; j_gene: TRBJ1-2; v_gene: TRBV14; d_gene: TRBD1; CDR3aa: CASSRGWTGNNYGYTF; CDR3nt: TGTGCCAGCAGCCGGGGATGGACAGGGAATAACTATGGCTACACCTTC
abundance: -; j_gene: TRBJ1-1; v_gene: TRBV19; d_gene: -; CDR3aa: CASRGPQDSTEAFF; CDR3nt: TGTGCCAGTAGGGGCCCCCAGGATTCAACTGAAGCTTTCTTT
abundance: -; j_gene: TRBJ1-2; v_gene: TRBV9; d_gene: TRBD1; CDR3aa: CASSVGQGTGYTF; CDR3nt: TGTGCCAGCAGCGTTGGACAGGGAACTGGGTACACCTTC
abundance: -; j_gene: TRBJ2-3; v_gene: TRBV5-6; d_gene: -; CDR3aa: CASSLIDRHTDTQYF; CDR3nt: TGTGCCAGCAGCCTTATCGACAGACACACAGATACGCAGTATTTT
abundance: -; j_gene: TRBJ2-1; v_gene: TRBV28; d_gene: -; CDR3aa: CASSLRGDRQPYNEQFF; CDR3nt: TGTGCCAGCAGTTTAAGAGGAGACAGGCAGCCTTACAATGAGCAGTTCTTC